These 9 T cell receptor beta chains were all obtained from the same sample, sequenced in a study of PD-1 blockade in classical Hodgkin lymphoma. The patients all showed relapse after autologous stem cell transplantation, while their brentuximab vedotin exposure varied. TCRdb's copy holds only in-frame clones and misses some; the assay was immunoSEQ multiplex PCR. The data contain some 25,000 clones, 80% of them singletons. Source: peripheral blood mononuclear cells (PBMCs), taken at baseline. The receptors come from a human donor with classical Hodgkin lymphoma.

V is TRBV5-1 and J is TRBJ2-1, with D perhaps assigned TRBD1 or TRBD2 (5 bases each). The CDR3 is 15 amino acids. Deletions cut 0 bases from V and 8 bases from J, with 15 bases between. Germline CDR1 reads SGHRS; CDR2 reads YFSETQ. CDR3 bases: TGCGCCAGCAGCTTGGGGGGGACCACTTTCGATGAGCAGTTCTTC. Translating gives CASSLGGTTFDEQFF. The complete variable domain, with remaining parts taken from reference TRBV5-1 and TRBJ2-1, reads KAGVTQTPRYLIKTRGQQVTLSCSPISGHRSVSWYQQTPGQGLQFLFEYFSETQRNKGNFPGRFSGRQFSNSRSEMNVSTLELGDSALYLCASSLGGTTFDEQFFGPGTRLTVL.

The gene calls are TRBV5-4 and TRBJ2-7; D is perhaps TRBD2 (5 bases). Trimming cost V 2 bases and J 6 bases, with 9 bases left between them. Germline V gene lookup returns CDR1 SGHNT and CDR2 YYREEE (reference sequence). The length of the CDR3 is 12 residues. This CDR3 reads CASSLTGSEQYF. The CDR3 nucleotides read TGTGCCAGCAGCTTAACGGGGTCCGAGCAGTACTTC.

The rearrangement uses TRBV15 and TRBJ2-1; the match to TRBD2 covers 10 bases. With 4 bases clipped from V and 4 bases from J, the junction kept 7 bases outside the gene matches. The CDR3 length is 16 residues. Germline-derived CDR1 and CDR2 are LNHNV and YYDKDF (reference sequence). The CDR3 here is CATSTKVAGGYNEQFF. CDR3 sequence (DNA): TGTGCCACCAGCACCAAGGTAGCGGGGGGATACAATGAGCAGTTCTTC.

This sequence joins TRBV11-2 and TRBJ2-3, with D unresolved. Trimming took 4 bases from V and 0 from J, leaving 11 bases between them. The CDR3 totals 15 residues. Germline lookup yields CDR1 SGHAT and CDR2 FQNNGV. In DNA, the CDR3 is TGTGCCAGCAGCTCCCCGCGGATTAGCACAGATACGCAGTATTTT. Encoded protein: CASSSPRISTDTQYF.

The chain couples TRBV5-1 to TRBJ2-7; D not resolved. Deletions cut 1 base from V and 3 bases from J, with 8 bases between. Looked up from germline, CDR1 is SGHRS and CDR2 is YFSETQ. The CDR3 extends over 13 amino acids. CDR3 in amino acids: CASSLSLFYEQYF. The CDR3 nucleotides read TGCGCCAGCAGCTTGAGCCTCTTCTACGAGCAGTACTTC.

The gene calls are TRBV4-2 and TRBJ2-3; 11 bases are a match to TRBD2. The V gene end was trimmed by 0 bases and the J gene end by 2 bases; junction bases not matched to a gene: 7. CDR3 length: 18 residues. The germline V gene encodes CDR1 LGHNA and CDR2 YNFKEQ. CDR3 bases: TGTGCCAGCAGCCAAGAAGGGGCTAGCGGGGGGTACACAGATACGCAGTATTTT. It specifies CASSQEGASGGYTDTQYF.

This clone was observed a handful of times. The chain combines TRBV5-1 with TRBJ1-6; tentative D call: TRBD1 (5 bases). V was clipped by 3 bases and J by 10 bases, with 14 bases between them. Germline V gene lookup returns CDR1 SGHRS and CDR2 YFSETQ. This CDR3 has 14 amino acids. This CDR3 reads CASSSGWRDSPLHF. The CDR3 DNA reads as TGCGCCAGCAGCTCCGGGTGGAGGGACTCACCCCTCCACTTT.

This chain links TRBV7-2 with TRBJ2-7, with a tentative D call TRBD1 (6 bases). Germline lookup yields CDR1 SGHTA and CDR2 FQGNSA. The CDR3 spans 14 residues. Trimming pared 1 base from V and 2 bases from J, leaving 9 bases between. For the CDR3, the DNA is TGTGCCAGCAGCTTAGGAGGGGGAACCTACGAGCAGTACTTC. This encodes CASSLGGGTYEQYF.

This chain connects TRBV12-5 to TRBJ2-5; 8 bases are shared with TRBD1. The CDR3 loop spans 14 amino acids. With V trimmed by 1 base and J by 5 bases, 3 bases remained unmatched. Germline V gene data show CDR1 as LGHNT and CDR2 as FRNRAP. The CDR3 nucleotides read TGTGCTAGTGGTTTGGCAGGGGGCGGGGAGACCCAGTACTTC. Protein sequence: CASGLAGGGETQYF.